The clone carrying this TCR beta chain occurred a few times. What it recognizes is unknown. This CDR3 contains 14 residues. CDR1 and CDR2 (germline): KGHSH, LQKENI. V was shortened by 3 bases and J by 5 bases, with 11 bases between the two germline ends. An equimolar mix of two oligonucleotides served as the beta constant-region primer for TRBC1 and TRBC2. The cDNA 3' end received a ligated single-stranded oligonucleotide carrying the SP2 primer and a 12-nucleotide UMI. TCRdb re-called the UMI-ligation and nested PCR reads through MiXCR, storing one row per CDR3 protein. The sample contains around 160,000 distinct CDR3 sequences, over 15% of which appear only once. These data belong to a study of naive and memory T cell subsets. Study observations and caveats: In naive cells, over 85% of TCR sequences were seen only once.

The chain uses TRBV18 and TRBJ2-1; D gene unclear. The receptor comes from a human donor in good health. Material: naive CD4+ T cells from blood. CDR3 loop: CASSPRRIDNEQFF. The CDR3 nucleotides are TGTGCCAGCTCACCGCGCCGTATCGACAATGAGCAGTTCTTC.